This TCR beta chain derives from a study of control samples from healthy donors and cancer patients. Germline V gene sequence: CDR1 GTSNPN, CDR2 SVGIG (reference sequence). The CDR3 covers 13 residues. The V end lost 4 bases, the J end lost 3 bases, and 10 bases lay between the germline ends. This table comes from immunoSEQ multiplex PCR, and its TCRdb copy is limited to in-frame clones, with some not included. The repertoire has 100,000 or so clones, approximately 93% of them found once; the top ten carry around 0.9%. This chain uses TRBV30 with TRBJ1-3; tentatively, D is TRBD1 (6 bases). The TCR was taken from a young woman in good health. Sequencing was done on a sample of blood. Here the CDR3 reads CAWKEGGGNTIYF. DNA for the CDR3: TGTGCCTGGAAGGAGGGGGGTGGAAACACCATATATTTT.